The 19 T cell receptor beta chains listed next were all sequenced from one sample in a study of regulatory T cells in long-lasting Graves disease. Arm-PCR of CDR3 regions and iRepertoire HTBI primers were used to build TCR beta libraries. Via MiXCR, TCRdb re-called the multiplex PCR reads, giving one row per CDR3 protein. This table has around 470,000 distinct CDR3 sequences, 11% to 15% appearing once. The time point here: newly diagnosed GD, antithyroid drugs for less than 3 months. PBMC-extracted RNA yielded the TCR library. The same data also contributed to another study, on T cells in Graves' hyperthyroidism and ophthalmopathy.

Sequencing used peripheral blood mononuclear cells (PBMCs), obtained at new diagnosis, from a patient treated with antithyroid drugs. The receptors come from a woman aged 50 to 60 with Graves disease.

With respect to this clonotype: A much larger clone lies a single base off, so this may be a read error. This chain uses TRBV3-1 with TRBJ2-3, with a tentative D call TRBD1 (7 bases). V shed 5 bases and J shed 3 bases, with 15 bases lying between them. The CDR3 spans 15 residues. Germline assignment: CDR1 LGHDT and CDR2 YNNKEL (reference sequence). In nucleotides, the CDR3 is TGTGCCAGCAGCAAAGGGGGCGGGATGACAGATACGCAGTATTTT. Amino acid sequence: CASSKGGGMTDTQYF.

This clonotype was seen a handful of times. The chain has TRBV20-1 and TRBJ2-3; 9 positions match TRBD2. The CDR3 consists of 17 residues. J gave up 2 bases and V 7 bases, and 16 bases lay outside the gene matches. The germline gives CDR1 DFQATT, CDR2 SNEGSKA (reference sequence). In DNA form, the CDR3 reads TGCAGTGTTAGTCGGGTGTTAGCGGGAGTCAACACAGATACGCAGTATTTT. Its protein product is CSVSRVLAGVNTDTQYF.

This clonotype was counted ten times or more. This chain joins TRBV28 and TRBJ2-7; perhaps TRBD1 as D (6 bases). Trimming removed 3 bases from V and 1 base from J, with 16 bases in between. This CDR3 spans 16 amino acids. The germline V gene has CDR1 MDHEN and CDR2 SYDVKM. The CDR3 bases are TGTGCCAGCAGTTTCCTCGACAGGACGCTGTCCTACGAGCAGTACTTC. This gives the protein CASSFLDRTLSYEQYF.

The chain employs TRBV28 and TRBJ2-2; 8 nucleotides align to TRBD1. Germline-derived CDR1 and CDR2 are MDHEN and SYDVKM. The trim removed 3 bases at V and 5 bases at J, leaving 11 bases unmatched. This CDR3 spans 17 amino acids. The CDR3 loop reads CASSFSLGQGWTGELFF. In nucleotides, the CDR3 is TGTGCCAGCAGTTTTTCTCTCGGACAGGGATGGACCGGGGAGCTGTTTTTT. Supplemented by reference TRBV28 and TRBJ2-2, the full variable domain reads DVKVTQSSRYLVKRTGEKVFLECVQDMDHENMFWYRQDPGLGLRLIYFSYDVKMKEKGDIPEGYSVSREKKERFSLILESASTNQTSMYLCASSFSLGQGWTGELFFGEGSRLTVL.

This clonotype occurred many times. CDR3 residues: CASSQGAKNIQYF. For the CDR3, the DNA is TGTGCCAGCAGTCAGGGGGCCAAAAACATTCAGTACTTC. This chain joins TRBV28 and TRBJ2-4; D perhaps matches TRBD1 (6 bases). This CDR3 spans 13 amino acids. CDR1 is MDHEN, CDR2 SYDVKM, per germline. V was cut by 5 bases and J by 1 base, with 6 bases left in between.

In this sample, this clonotype turned up many times. The rearrangement uses TRBV2 and TRBJ1-5; a weak D match, TRBD1 (5 bases). The germline V gene encodes CDR1 SNHLY and CDR2 FYNNEI. The CDR3 runs 14 residues. V was shortened by 7 bases and J by 0 bases, with 10 bases between the two germline ends. This CDR3 reads CASTKTDSNQPQHF. Here the CDR3 DNA reads TGTGCCAGCACCAAGACAGATAGCAATCAGCCCCAGCATTTT.

This clonotype has more than one count but fewer than ten. The chain employs TRBV7-9 and TRBJ2-5; 10 nucleotides agree with TRBD1. CDR1 is SEHNR, CDR2 FQNEAQ, per germline (reference sequence). This CDR3 contains 16 residues. V lost 1 base, J lost 4 bases, and 6 bases stayed unmatched. DNA of the CDR3: TGTGCCAGCAGCTTAGGACAGGGGGCAGGACGAGAGACCCAGTACTTC. Translating gives CASSLGQGAGRETQYF. Together with reference TRBV7-9 and TRBJ2-5, the CDR3 gives the full variable domain: DTGVSQNPRHKITKRGQNVTFRCDPISEHNRLYWYRQTLGQGPEFLTYFQNEAQLEKSRLLSDRFSAERPKGSFSTLEIQRTEQGDSAMYLCASSLGQGAGRETQYFGPGTRLLVL.

In regard to this clonotype: A much more abundant neighbour one base away suggests this may be a read error. The chain uses TRBV12-3 or TRBV12-4 and TRBJ1-1; D is perhaps TRBD1 (5 bases). The CDR3 length is 14 residues. As DNA, the CDR3 is TGTGCCAGCAGTTTAGGGGGCGCGTACACTGAAGGTTTCTTT. This codes for CASSLGGAYTEGFF.

In this sample, this clonotype turned up many times. V is TRBV5-1 and J is TRBJ2-1; D may be TRBD2 (6 bases). Trimming stripped 4 bases from V and 8 bases from J, with 19 bases between. CDR1 and CDR2 (germline): SGHRS, YFSETQ. This CDR3 region has 15 residues. The CDR3, as DNA: TGCGCCAGCAGCCCTCCCGGGAGTTGGTCTTATGAGCAGTTCTTC. Its translation is CASSPPGSWSYEQFF.

At least ten counts were recorded for this clonotype. J is TRBJ2-3 and V is TRBV6-2 or TRBV6-3, with TRBD2 matching over 10 bases. V shed 10 bases, J shed 2 bases, and the junction held 9 bases outside the gene matches. The length of the CDR3 is 15 residues. Germline lookup yields CDR1 MNHEY and CDR2 SVGEGT. CDR3 sequence (DNA): TGTGCCACCGCCGAACTAGCGGGATTCACAGATACGCAGTATTTT. It codes for CATAELAGFTDTQYF.

The table lists this clonotype with a few counts. The chain couples TRBV5-1 to TRBJ2-5; a weak D match, TRBD1 (5 bases). Germline CDR1 reads SGHRS; CDR2 reads YFSETQ. The CDR3 runs to 15 residues. Between the trimmed V and J ends, which lost 0 bases and 2 bases, there was a span of 11 bases. The CDR3 DNA reads TGCGCCAGCAGCTTGGATACCAGGGCGCAAGAGACCCAGTACTTC. Protein product: CASSLDTRAQETQYF.

The chain employs TRBV9 and TRBJ2-2, with 8 positions matching TRBD1. J lost 0 bases, V lost 0 bases, and 4 bases had no gene match. Germline V gives CDR1 SGDLS, CDR2 YYNGEE. The CDR3 extends over 17 amino acids. The CDR3 DNA reads as TGTGCCAGCAGCGTAGCTTACAGGGGGGCGAACACCGGGGAGCTGTTTTTT. Translating it yields CASSVAYRGANTGELFF.

Many counts were recorded for this clonotype. The chain links TRBV27 to TRBJ2-5; D unclear. There are 13 residues in the CDR3. Trimming removed 5 bases at V and 1 base at J, with 8 bases between. Germline loops: CDR1 MNHEY, CDR2 SMNVEV (reference sequence). The CDR3 nucleotides read TGTGCCAGCAGTGTCAGGATCCAAGAGACCCAGTACTTC. This codes for CASSVRIQETQYF.

This clonotype was detected many times. The chain joins TRBV28 to TRBJ1-5; D possibly corresponds to TRBD1 (6 bases). The CDR3 runs 15 residues. Germline V CDR1 and CDR2: MDHEN, SYDVKM. V was pared by 4 bases and J by 3 bases, with 13 bases between. CDR3: CASSSRDTHNQPQHF. The CDR3 DNA reads TGTGCCAGCAGTTCCCGGGACACACACAATCAGCCCCAGCATTTT.

This clonotype was counted many times. The chain recombines TRBV6-1 with TRBJ1-1, with TRBD1 identical over 7 bases. J lost 4 bases, V lost 4 bases, and 6 bases had no gene match. The germline V gene encodes CDR1 MNHNS and CDR2 SASEGT. The CDR3 is 14 amino acids. CDR3 nucleotides: TGTGCCAGCAGTGGAACAGGGGCCTCCACTGAAGCTTTCTTT. It is translated as CASSGTGASTEAFF.

This chain joins TRBV10-3 and TRBJ2-1; D might be TRBD1 (6 bases). Deletions cut 6 bases from V and 9 bases from J, with 18 bases between. The CDR3 contains 14 residues. Germline CDR1 reads ENHRY; CDR2 reads SYGVKD. DNA for the CDR3: TGTGCCATCAGGGGGTCAGTAGAGGGGGTTGAGCAGTTCTTC. Translating it yields CAIRGSVEGVEQFF.

J is TRBJ1-5 and V is TRBV29-1; 9 bases align to TRBD1. V shed 6 bases and J 7 bases; nucleotides not matched to a gene: 10. The germline V gene encodes CDR1 SQVTM and CDR2 ANQGSEA. The CDR3 runs 14 residues. The CDR3 nucleotides read TGCAGCGTCCTCGGGACAGGGATCTTACAGCCCCAGCATTTT. Amino acid sequence: CSVLGTGILQPQHF.

The table lists this clonotype with many counts. The J gene is TRBJ2-7, the V gene TRBV6-2 or TRBV6-3; 8 bases align to TRBD2. CDR3 length: 14 residues. The trim removed 6 bases at V and 3 bases at J, leaving 7 bases unmatched. Germline loops: CDR1 MNHEY, CDR2 SVGEGT. The CDR3 here is CASSPGGTSYEQYF. In nucleotides, the CDR3 is TGTGCCAGCAGCCCGGGCGGGACTAGCTACGAGCAGTACTTC.

With regard to this clonotype: A much larger clone is a single base away; this may be a read error. The genes are TRBV7-9 and TRBJ1-4; a possible D gene is TRBD1 (5 bases). Germline CDR1 reads SEHNR; CDR2 reads FQNEAQ (reference sequence). This CDR3 region has 14 residues. The CDR3 region is CASSLPGGNEKLSF. The CDR3 DNA sequence: TGTGCCAGCAGTTTGCCCGGGGGTAATGAAAAACTGTCTTTT.